Listed below are T cell receptor beta chains from one sample, sequenced in a study of somatic mutations in cytotoxic T cells in rheumatoid arthritis. The assay was immunoSEQ multiplex PCR, and TCRdb's table has in-frame clones only and misses some. The sample holds 35,000 to 40,000 clones, 70% to 85% seen once. The sample comprised CD8+ T cells sorted from blood. The receptors stem from a man aged 40-50 years in good health. CDR3s include the opening cysteine and the closing phenylalanine or tryptophan. The D gene is left open where the match is weak. Only some rows state a clone size, as once, few, many or a class for expanded clones.

D: .
J: TRBJ1-2
size: .
V: TRBV6-5
DNA: TGTGCCAGCAGCTTTACAGGGACCGATGGCTACACCTTC
CDR3: CASSFTGTDGYTF

D: .
J: TRBJ2-7
size: .
V: TRBV25-1
DNA: TGTGCCAGCAGTGAATCCGGCAGCCTATCCTACGAGCAGTACTTC
CDR3: CASSESGSLSYEQYF

D: .
J: TRBJ2-7
size: .
V: TRBV28
DNA: TGTGCCAGCTTAAACCGGGACATTGGCGAGCAGTACTTC
CDR3: CASLNRDIGEQYF

D: .
J: TRBJ1-4
size: .
V: TRBV28
DNA: TGTGCCAGCAGTTTCTTCAGGGTGTCAAGCGAAAAACTGTTTTTT
CDR3: CASSFFRVSSEKLFF

D: .
J: TRBJ2-7
size: .
V: TRBV7-6
DNA: TGTGCCAGCAGCTTATCGGCTAGCGTAAAGGGCGAGCAGTACTTC
CDR3: CASSLSASVKGEQYF

D: .
J: TRBJ2-1
size: .
V: TRBV28
DNA: TGTGCCAGCACGAGGACCTCCCCCAATGAGCAGTTCTTC
CDR3: CASTRTSPNEQFF

D: .
J: TRBJ2-1
size: .
V: TRBV14
DNA: TGTGCCAGCAGCCCAAGAGTAGCCTACAATGAGCAGTTCTTC
CDR3: CASSPRVAYNEQFF

D: .
J: TRBJ1-2
size: once
V: TRBV28
DNA: TGTGCCAGCAGTTTATTTCCGGGGGAGGGCTATGGCTACACCTTC
CDR3: CASSLFPGEGYGYTF

D: .
J: TRBJ2-7
size: .
V: TRBV29-1
DNA: TGCAGCGTCGCCCCTGGGACTGCCCCCTACGAGCAGTACTTC
CDR3: CSVAPGTAPYEQYF

D: TRBD1
J: TRBJ2-7
size: .
V: TRBV6-5
DNA: TGTGCCAGCAGTGCCGGGACAGGGGATTTCTACGAGCAGTACTTC
CDR3: CASSAGTGDFYEQYF

D: TRBD2
J: TRBJ2-3
size: .
V: TRBV10-3
DNA: TGTGCCATCAGTGAGTCGCCCGCGGGAGGGCCGTGGGGCACAGATACGCAGTATTTT
CDR3: CAISESPAGGPWGTDTQYF

D: .
J: TRBJ2-5
size: .
V: TRBV28
DNA: TGTGCCAGCAGTCCCCGCGGGCAGGGTGGTCAAGAGACCCAGTACTTC
CDR3: CASSPRGQGGQETQYF

D: .
J: TRBJ1-1
size: .
V: TRBV7-2
DNA: TGTGCCAGCAGCTTAGGGGAAGACATGAACACTGAAGCTTTCTTT
CDR3: CASSLGEDMNTEAFF

D: .
J: TRBJ1-1
size: .
V: TRBV29-1
DNA: TGCAGCGTTGTAGGGACTGAAGCTTTCTTT
CDR3: CSVVGTEAFF

D: TRBD1
J: TRBJ1-1
size: .
V: TRBV4-3
DNA: TGCGCCAGCAGCCAAGGGACAGGGGTGAGCACTGAAGCTTTCTTT
CDR3: CASSQGTGVSTEAFF

D: .
J: TRBJ2-1
size: .
V: TRBV5-4
DNA: TGTGCCACGGGGGGCCGCGGGAGAGTCGCCTACAATGAGCAGTTCTTC
CDR3: CATGGRGRVAYNEQFF

D: .
J: TRBJ1-3
size: .
V: TRBV11-2
DNA: TGTGCCAGCCCAAGCCCAAATGGAAACACCATATATTTT
CDR3: CASPSPNGNTIYF

D: TRBD1
J: TRBJ1-1
size: .
V: TRBV6-5
DNA: TGTGCCAGCAGCTTAGACAGGGCCGCTGAAGCTTTCTTT
CDR3: CASSLDRAAEAFF

D: .
J: TRBJ2-1
size: .
V: TRBV19
DNA: TGTGCCAGTAGTCATGGGCTGGGGAGATACAATGAGCAGTTCTTC
CDR3: CASSHGLGRYNEQFF

D: .
J: TRBJ2-7
size: .
V: TRBV7-2
DNA: TGTGCCAGCAGCTTAGTCTGGAACGAGCAGTACTTC
CDR3: CASSLVWNEQYF

D: .
J: TRBJ1-5
size: .
V: TRBV7-9
DNA: TGTGCCAGCAGCTTAGGCGCTGCATTGGAGCCCCAGCATTTT
CDR3: CASSLGAALEPQHF

D: TRBD1
J: TRBJ2-5
size: .
V: TRBV28
DNA: TGTGCCAGCAGTTTGGACAGGGGTCCGGGGACCCAGTACTTC
CDR3: CASSLDRGPGTQYF

D: .
J: TRBJ1-1
size: .
V: TRBV5-1
DNA: TGCGCCAGCAGCTTGAGGAGGGATCCCCTGGACACTGAAGCTTTCTTT
CDR3: CASSLRRDPLDTEAFF

D: TRBD1
J: TRBJ2-1
size: .
V: TRBV27
DNA: TGTGCCAGCAGTTCCGTGGACAGGTTCAATGAGCAGTTCTTC
CDR3: CASSSVDRFNEQFF

D: .
J: TRBJ2-7
size: few
V: TRBV2
DNA: TGTGCCAGCAACGGAGTGGGACATGTGATTTTGCAGCAGTACTTC
CDR3: CASNGVGHVILQQYF